This T cell receptor beta chain was recovered during a study of vaccination effects on CD4 cells after COVID-19. Study results and caveats: Among infection- and vaccine-induced clones, marked clonal contraction occurred late after vaccination.

With respect to this clone: The antigen remains undetermined.

TCRdb's copy holds only in-frame clones and misses some; the assay was immunoSEQ multiplex PCR. This table has approximately 70,000 clones, roughly two thirds appearing once. Viral peptide pool expansion of antigen-specific CD4+ T cells preceded sequencing in the ViraFEST assay. After about 10 days in culture, the CD4+ T cells were isolated. By PCR, the person was confirmed to have had SARS-CoV-2 infection between March and December 2020. Cultures received IL-2 medium that replaced half the medium on days 3 and 7. This clonotype originated in a human donor who had a prior SARS-CoV-2 infection. Source: CD4+ T cells from PBMCs cultured with HIV peptides, taken before COVID-19 vaccination. Subset: HIV-1 Nef peptide pool negative control/reference culture.

The CDR3 reads CAWSRGQNYGYTF. CDR3 coding DNA: TGTGCCTGGTCCAGGGGGCAGAACTATGGCTACACCTTC. The V call is TRBV30, the J call TRBJ1-2; TRBD1 aligns across 8 bases. CDR1 is GTSNPN and CDR2 is SVGIG in the germline V gene (reference sequence). The V gene end was trimmed by 5 bases and the J gene end by 2 bases; junction bases not matched to a gene: 4. The CDR3 loop spans 13 amino acids.